The 4 T cell receptor beta chains below all came from one sample that was sequenced in a study of blood T cell repertoires in COVID-19. Profiled with immunoSEQ multiplex PCR; TCRdb holds only in-frame clones, not every one. This sample has about 150,000 clones; 70% to 90% occur once, and the top ten carry roughly 7%. The sequenced material came from peripheral blood. These receptors were obtained from a man in his fifties or sixties with active or convalescent COVID-19.

The rearrangement uses TRBV2 and TRBJ2-7; 8 bases agree with TRBD1. This CDR3 has 17 residues. After removal of 6 bases from V and 0 bases from J, the junction contained 13 bases not matched to a gene. Germline CDR1 reads SNHLY; CDR2 reads FYNNEI. As DNA, the CDR3 is TGTGCCAGCAGGAAAAGGGGTCAGGGGGCTTACTCCTACGAGCAGTACTTC. It specifies CASRKRGQGAYSYEQYF.

The chain joins TRBV5-1 to TRBJ2-7; maybe TRBD1 (5 bases). The CDR3 has 15 residues. Germline V gene lookup returns CDR1 SGHRS and CDR2 YFSETQ. Trimming pared 0 bases from V and 5 bases from J, leaving 15 bases between. The CDR3 sequence is CASSLAARVYDEQYF. The CDR3 nucleotides are TGCGCCAGCAGCTTGGCGGCCAGGGTGTACGACGAGCAGTACTTC.

This chain joins TRBV5-1 and TRBJ2-7, with 8 positions matching TRBD2. Germline trimming cut 4 bases from V and 4 bases from J; bases unmatched to any gene: 10. Looked up from germline, CDR1 is SGHRS and CDR2 is YFSETQ. The CDR3 is made up of 15 amino acids. The CDR3 DNA reads as TGCGCCAGCAGCCACGACCTGCTAGCGGGTTACGAGCAGTACTTC. This encodes CASSHDLLAGYEQYF. The complete variable domain, with remaining parts taken from reference TRBV5-1 and TRBJ2-7, reads KAGVTQTPRYLIKTRGQQVTLSCSPISGHRSVSWYQQTPGQGLQFLFEYFSETQRNKGNFPGRFSGRQFSNSRSEMNVSTLELGDSALYLCASSHDLLAGYEQYFGPGTRLTVT.

The V and J genes are TRBV7-8 and TRBJ2-5; 7 nucleotides line up with TRBD1. The CDR3 spans 15 residues. Unmatched junction bases numbered 9, after V lost 7 bases and J lost 1 base. The germline V gene encodes CDR1 SGHVS and CDR2 FQNEAQ. Here the CDR3 DNA reads TGTGCCAGCATCCACGGCGGACAGGCCCAAGAGACCCAGTACTTC. Translation gives CASIHGGQAQETQYF.